These 27 T cell receptor beta chains were all obtained from the same sample, sequenced in a study of blood T cells in healthy people across ages (dated by TCRdb to about 2015). The library was made by 5' RACE. Data came from an Illumina HiSeq 2500. A second PCR of about 7 to 12 cycles was run with a J-beta primer mix and a sample-barcoded 5' primer. TCRdb cleaned the public reads at Q25 with fastp, built clones with MiXCR and kept in-frame beta chains. Entries are consolidated by CDR3 protein sequence, retaining the most common genes and DNA. Within this sample are about 1.4 million distinct CDR3 sequences, with around 59% of them counted one time only. Under 8.5% of the sample is in the top ten clones. The material sequenced was blood. These receptors were obtained from a man younger than 35 in good health.

This rearrangement joins TRBV6-2 or TRBV6-3 to TRBJ1-4, with a weak D call TRBD1 (6 bases). V lost 8 bases and J 12 bases, leaving 16 bases between the germline ends. Germline loops: CDR1 MNHEY, CDR2 SVGEGT. CDR3 length: 12 residues. The CDR3 DNA reads TGTGCCAGCGCGGACAGCTTCATTGAACTGTTTTTT. The encoded protein is CASADSFIELFF.

V and J are TRBV20-1 and TRBJ2-1; 9 bases agree with TRBD1. After removal of 2 bases from V and 10 bases from J, the junction contained 9 bases not matched to a gene. Looked up from germline, CDR1 is DFQATT and CDR2 is SNEGSKA (reference sequence). CDR3 length: 14 amino acids. CDR3 loop: CSARSRGTGSEQFF. CDR3 coding DNA: TGCAGTGCTAGATCCCGCGGGACAGGGAGCGAGCAGTTCTTC.

On this clonotype itself: The junction does not match germline at one end; this may be a read error. The chain combines TRBV10-2 with TRBJ2-7; D is ambiguous. There are 12 residues in the CDR3. Germline V gene sequence: CDR1 WSHSY, CDR2 SAAADI. CDR3: CASREYRREQYF. The CDR3, as DNA: TGCGCCAGCAGGGAGTACCGCCGGGAGCAGTACTTC.

The J gene is TRBJ2-7, the V gene TRBV7-8; D gene ambiguous. The CDR3 covers 14 residues. The V end was cut by 1 base, the J end by 0 bases, with 7 bases between. Per the germline V gene, CDR1 is SGHVS and CDR2 is FQNEAQ. The CDR3 DNA follows: TGTGCCAGCAGCTTAGGGCACCTCTCCTACGAGCAGTACTTC. This translates into CASSLGHLSYEQYF.

In its sample, this clonotype was seen once. The rearrangement uses TRBV10-3 and TRBJ2-3; 7 bases are a match to TRBD2. Germline CDR1 reads ENHRY; CDR2 reads SYGVKD. J was trimmed by 5 bases and V by 5 bases; bases with no gene match: 16. The CDR3 has 17 amino acids. CDR3 DNA: TGTGCCATCAGTAAGAACCGACTAGCAAGTGTGGGAGATACGCAGTATTTT. Amino acid sequence: CAISKNRLASVGDTQYF.

V and J are TRBV27 and TRBJ2-7; TRBD1 aligns across 9 bases. V lost 6 bases to trimming and J lost 0 bases; unmatched junction nucleotides: 6. Germline CDR1 is MNHEY and CDR2 is SMNVEV (reference sequence). CDR3 length: 15 amino acids. The CDR3 DNA follows: TGTGCCAGCAGCACTAAACAGGGGGCCTCCTACGAGCAGTACTTC. Protein sequence: CASSTKQGASYEQYF.

The chain combines TRBV11-2 with TRBJ2-5, with D perhaps TRBD1 (6 bases). Germline V gene data show CDR1 as SGHAT and CDR2 as FQNNGV. The ends were cut back, 2 bases at V and 4 bases at J, with 8 bases in the middle. The CDR3 consists of 13 residues. The CDR3 region has the DNA TGTGCCAGCAGCTTAATGGGGGCAGAGACCCAGTACTTC. Amino acids: CASSLMGAETQYF.

The V and J genes are TRBV6-2 or TRBV6-3 and TRBJ2-7; 9 positions agree with TRBD1. The tail of the sequence fits TRBJ2-5 better, so the J call may be wrong. The CDR3 length is 14 residues. The germline gives CDR1 MNHEY, CDR2 SVGEGT. The CDR3 reads CASSWPGTGETQYF. The CDR3 DNA sequence: TGTGCCAGCAGTTGGCCCGGGACAGGGGAGACCCAGTACTTC.

This sequence joins TRBV5-5 and TRBJ1-5, with D unresolved. From germline, CDR1 is SGHKS and CDR2 YYEKEE (reference sequence). This CDR3 has 11 amino acids. Trimming took 2 bases from V and 5 from J, leaving 2 bases between them. The CDR3, as DNA: TGTGCCAGCAGCTTCTATCAGCCCCAGCATTTT. As protein: CASSFYQPQHF.

V is TRBV20-1 and J is TRBJ2-3; D possibly corresponds to TRBD1 (6 bases). The V gene lost 8 bases and the J gene lost 5 bases, with 20 bases spanning the gap. Germline CDR1 and CDR2: DFQATT and SNEGSKA (reference sequence). The CDR3 is made up of 14 amino acids. CDR3 DNA: TGCAGTACCCCGAGGGGGATTACGAGAGATACGCAGTATTTT. As protein: CSTPRGITRDTQYF.

The rearrangement links TRBV27 to TRBJ2-1; TRBD1 agrees at 7 bases. The CDR3 spans 15 residues. CDR1 MNHEY and CDR2 SMNVEV come from the germline V gene (reference sequence). Unmatched junction bases numbered 6, after V lost 0 bases and J lost 7 bases. This CDR3 is CASSLSGGFRNEQFF. In nucleotides, the CDR3 is TGTGCCAGCAGTTTATCAGGGGGCTTTAGGAATGAGCAGTTCTTC.

This clonotype turned up a few times. The CDR3 region has the DNA TGTGCCAGCAGTTTAGCCGGACAGGTTCAGCCCCAGCATTTT. Translated: CASSLAGQVQPQHF. The V and J genes are TRBV12-3 or TRBV12-4 and TRBJ1-5, with TRBD1 matching 7 bases. Unmatched junction bases numbered 2, after V lost 0 bases and J lost 6 bases. The CDR3 has 14 amino acids.

The chain combines TRBV7-2 with TRBJ2-1, with 10 bases lining up with TRBD2. Germline V gene sequence: CDR1 SGHTA, CDR2 FQGNSA. This CDR3 contains 14 residues. V shed 10 bases, J shed 6 bases, and the junction held 9 bases outside the gene matches. This CDR3 reads CAIDKASGSNEQFF. CDR3 nucleotide sequence: TGTGCCATAGATAAGGCTAGCGGGAGCAATGAGCAGTTCTTC.

The chain carries TRBV20-1 and TRBJ2-1; either TRBD1 or TRBD2 may fit D (6 bases each). Germline loops: CDR1 DFQATT, CDR2 SNEGSKA (reference sequence). V was clipped by 3 bases and J by 3 bases, with 9 bases between them. This CDR3 has 13 residues. CDR3 sequence (DNA): TGCAGTGCTAGGAGGGGGGACTACAATGAGCAGTTCTTC. Translation: CSARRGDYNEQFF.

The gene calls are TRBV29-1 and TRBJ1-5; unclear D gene. The germline gives CDR1 SQVTM, CDR2 ANQGSEA. V was shortened by 6 bases and J by 6 bases, with 15 bases between the two germline ends. The CDR3 length is 13 residues. The CDR3 here is CSVLTAEGQPQHF. The CDR3 DNA follows: TGCAGCGTCCTGACGGCGGAGGGTCAGCCCCAGCATTTT.

As regards this clonotype: Its ends do not fully match the called genes, so a read error is possible. The chain links TRBV4-1 to TRBJ2-7; D is uncertain. The CDR3 is 13 amino acids. Germline V gene data show CDR1 as MGHRA and CDR2 as YSYEKL. The CDR3, as DNA: TGTGCCAGCAGCCAAGTACGGCCCTACGAGCAGTACTTC. It codes for CASSQVRPYEQYF.

The V and J genes are TRBV28 and TRBJ2-7; D is unclear. V lost 5 bases, J lost 4 bases, and 12 bases lay in between. The CDR3 is made up of 13 amino acids. Per germline, CDR1 MDHEN and CDR2 SYDVKM. This CDR3 is CASSPDPMYEQYF. The CDR3 region has the DNA TGTGCCAGCAGTCCCGACCCCATGTACGAGCAGTACTTC.

This clonotype was seen once. V and J are TRBV6-6 and TRBJ2-7; 10 bases agree with TRBD2. The DNA matches TRBJ2-1 better at its end, which makes the J call doubtful. The CDR3 extends over 16 amino acids. Germline lookup yields CDR1 MNHNY and CDR2 SVGAGI (reference sequence). The CDR3 protein is CASSYLLTSGYNEQFF. CDR3 nucleotide sequence: TGTGCCAGCAGTTACCTTCTGACTAGCGGGTACAATGAGCAGTTCTTC.

This clonotype was seen a handful of times. The chain uses TRBV7-8 and TRBJ2-7; possibly TRBD2 for D (6 bases). This CDR3 has 17 amino acids. V gave up 4 bases and J gave up 4 bases, with 23 bases separating them. Germline lookup yields CDR1 SGHVS and CDR2 FQNEAQ. CDR3 amino acids: CASSSHQPHGGIYEQYF. CDR3 nucleotides: TGTGCCAGCAGCTCACACCAACCACACGGAGGGATATACGAGCAGTACTTC.

J is TRBJ2-3 and V is TRBV7-2; a weak D match, TRBD1 (6 bases). V was shortened by 5 bases and J by 9 bases, with 21 bases between the two germline ends. Germline V CDR1 and CDR2: SGHTA, FQGNSA. This CDR3 is built from 15 residues. CDR3 nucleotide sequence: TGTGCCAGCAGCCAGGGCCTCGGCAGGGGAGACACGCAGTATTTT. This gives the protein CASSQGLGRGDTQYF.

The V gene is TRBV15, the J gene TRBJ2-2; a possible D gene is TRBD1 (7 bases). Germline CDR1 and CDR2: LNHNV and YYDKDF (reference sequence). The CDR3 sequence is 16 residues long. Trimming left V 0 bases short and J 6 bases short, with 14 bases between. CDR3 in DNA: TGTGCCACCAGCAGAGATTTGCAGGGGGGACCCGGGGAGCTGTTTTTT. It translates to CATSRDLQGGPGELFF.

This clonotype showed up just a few times. The V call is TRBV4-1, the J call TRBJ2-7; D perhaps matches TRBD2 (5 bases). Per germline, CDR1 MGHRA and CDR2 YSYEKL. The V end lost 0 bases, the J end lost 3 bases, and 15 bases lay between the germline ends. This CDR3 comprises 16 residues. CDR3 amino acids: CASSQEGSPRDYEQYF. The CDR3 DNA reads as TGCGCCAGCAGCCAAGAAGGGAGCCCAAGGGACTACGAGCAGTACTTC.

V is TRBV11-2 and J is TRBJ2-7; D might be TRBD1 (6 bases). The CDR3 totals 14 residues. Trimming removed 8 bases from V and 2 bases from J, with 16 bases in between. Germline CDR1 and CDR2: SGHAT and FQNNGV. The CDR3 sequence: CASELGTSPYEQYF. The DNA for the CDR3 is TGTGCCAGCGAATTAGGGACATCCCCCTACGAGCAGTACTTC. The full variable domain, its missing parts supplied by reference TRBV11-2 and TRBJ2-7, is EAGVAQSPRYKIIEKRQSVAFWCNPISGHATLYWYQQILGQGPKLLIQFQNNGVVDDSQLPKDRFSAERLKGVDSTLKIQPAKLEDSAVYLCASELGTSPYEQYFGPGTRLTVT.

The rearrangement links TRBV6-5 to TRBJ2-4; no reliable D call. The tail of the sequence fits TRBJ2-5 better, so the J call may be wrong. The germline gives CDR1 MNHEY, CDR2 SVGAGI. This CDR3 comprises 13 residues. The CDR3 coding sequence is TGTGCCAGCGGAGTTACGAGTCAAGAGACCCAGTACTTC. Encoded protein: CASGVTSQETQYF.

Notes on this clonotype: The junction departs from germline at one end; a sequencing error may be responsible. This chain joins TRBV7-2 and TRBJ2-5, with TRBD2 identical over 8 bases. Germline CDR1 reads SGHTA; CDR2 reads FQGNSA. CDR3 size: 15 residues. For the CDR3, the DNA is TGTGCCTGCAGCCCGCCCATAGCGGGGTCCAGAACCCAGTACTTC. It is translated as CACSPPIAGSRTQYF.

This clonotype showed up just a few times. This CDR3 reads CSARVPASGSIQYF. CDR3 bases: TGCAGTGCTAGAGTGCCAGCGAGTGGGTCCATTCAGTACTTC. The J gene is TRBJ2-4, the V gene TRBV20-1; no firm D call. CDR3 length: 14 amino acids. Trimming removed 1 base at V and 9 bases at J, with 16 bases between. Germline CDR1 DFQATT, CDR2 SNEGSKA (reference sequence).

The V and J genes are TRBV3-1 and TRBJ2-6; D ambiguous. Trimming shortened V by 0 bases and J by 1 base, and 7 bases separated the two germline ends. The CDR3 runs 16 residues. Germline CDR1 and CDR2: LGHDT and YNNKEL (reference sequence). The CDR3 is CASSQDIGSGANVLTF. CDR3 sequence (DNA): TGTGCCAGCAGCCAAGATATTGGATCTGGGGCCAACGTCCTGACTTTC.